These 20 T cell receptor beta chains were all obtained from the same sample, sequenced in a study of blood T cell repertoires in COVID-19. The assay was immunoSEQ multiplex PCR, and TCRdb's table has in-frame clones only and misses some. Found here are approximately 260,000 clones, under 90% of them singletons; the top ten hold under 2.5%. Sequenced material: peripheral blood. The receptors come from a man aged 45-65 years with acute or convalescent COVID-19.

The CDR3 coding sequence is TGTGCCAGCAGTGGGGGCCAGAACACTGAAGCTTTCTTT. It specifies CASSGGQNTEAFF. The rearrangement joins TRBV25-1 to TRBJ1-1, with D tentatively TRBD1 (5 bases). This CDR3 is 13 amino acids long. Trimming left V 4 bases short and J 1 base short, with 7 bases between. Germline values: CDR1 MGHDK, CDR2 SYGVNS. Based on the CDR3 plus reference TRBV25-1 and TRBJ1-1, the full variable domain is EADIYQTPRYLVIGTGKKITLECSQTMGHDKMYWYQQDPGMELHLIHYSYGVNSTEKGDLSSESTVSRIRTEHFPLTLESARPSHTSQYLCASSGGQNTEAFFGQGTRLTVV.

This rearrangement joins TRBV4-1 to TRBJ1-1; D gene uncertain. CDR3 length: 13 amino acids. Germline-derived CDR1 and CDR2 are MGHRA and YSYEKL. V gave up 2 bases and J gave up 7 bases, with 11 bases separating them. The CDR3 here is CASSQKTTGEAFF. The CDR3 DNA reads TGCGCCAGCAGCCAAAAGACTACGGGTGAAGCTTTCTTT.

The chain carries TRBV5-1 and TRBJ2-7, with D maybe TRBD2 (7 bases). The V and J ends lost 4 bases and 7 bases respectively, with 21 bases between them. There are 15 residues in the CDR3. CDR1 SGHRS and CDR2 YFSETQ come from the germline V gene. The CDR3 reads CASSPAWGGAQEQYF. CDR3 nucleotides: TGCGCCAGCAGCCCGGCCTGGGGGGGGGCCCAGGAGCAGTACTTC.

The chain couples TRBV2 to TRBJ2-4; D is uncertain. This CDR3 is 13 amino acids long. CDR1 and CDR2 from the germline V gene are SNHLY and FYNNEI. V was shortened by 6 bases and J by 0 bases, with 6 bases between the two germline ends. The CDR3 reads CASRFLAKNIQYF. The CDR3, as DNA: TGTGCCAGCAGGTTTCTAGCCAAAAACATTCAGTACTTC.

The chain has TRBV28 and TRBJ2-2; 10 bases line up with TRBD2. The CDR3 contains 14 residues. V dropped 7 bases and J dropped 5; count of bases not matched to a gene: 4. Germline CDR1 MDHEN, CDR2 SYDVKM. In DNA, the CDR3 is TGTGCCAGCACACTAGCGGGGTCGACCGGGGAGCTGTTTTTT. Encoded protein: CASTLAGSTGELFF.

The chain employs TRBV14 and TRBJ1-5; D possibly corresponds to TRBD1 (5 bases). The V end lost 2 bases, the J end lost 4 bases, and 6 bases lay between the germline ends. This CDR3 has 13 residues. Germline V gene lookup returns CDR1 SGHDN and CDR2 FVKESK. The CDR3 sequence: CASSQNRNQPQHF. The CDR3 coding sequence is TGTGCCAGCAGCCAAAACAGGAATCAGCCCCAGCATTTT.

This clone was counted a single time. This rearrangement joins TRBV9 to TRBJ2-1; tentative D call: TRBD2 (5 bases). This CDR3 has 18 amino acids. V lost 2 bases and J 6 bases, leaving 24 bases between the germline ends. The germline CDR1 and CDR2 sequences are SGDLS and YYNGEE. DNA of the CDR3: TGTGCCAGCAGCGTCAACCAGGAGACTAAGGAGTGGGGCAATGAGCAGTTCTTC. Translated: CASSVNQETKEWGNEQFF. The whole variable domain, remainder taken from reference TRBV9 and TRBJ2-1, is DSGVTQTPKHLITATGQRVTLRCSPRSGDLSVYWYQQSLDQGLQFLIQYYNGEERAKGNILERFSAQQFPDLHSELNLSSLELGDSALYFCASSVNQETKEWGNEQFFGPGTRLTVL.

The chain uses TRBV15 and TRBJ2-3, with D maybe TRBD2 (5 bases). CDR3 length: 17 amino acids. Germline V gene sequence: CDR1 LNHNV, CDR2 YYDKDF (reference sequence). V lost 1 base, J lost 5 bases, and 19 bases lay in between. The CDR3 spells CATSRVLLGAKGDTQYF. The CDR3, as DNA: TGTGCCACCAGCAGAGTACTGTTGGGAGCCAAGGGAGATACGCAGTATTTT.

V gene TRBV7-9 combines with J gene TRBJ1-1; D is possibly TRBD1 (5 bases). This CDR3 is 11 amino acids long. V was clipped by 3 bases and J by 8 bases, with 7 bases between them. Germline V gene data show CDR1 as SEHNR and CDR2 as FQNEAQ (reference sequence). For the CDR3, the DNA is TGTGCCAGCAGCTTGGGACTAGAAGCTTTCTTT. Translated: CASSLGLEAFF.

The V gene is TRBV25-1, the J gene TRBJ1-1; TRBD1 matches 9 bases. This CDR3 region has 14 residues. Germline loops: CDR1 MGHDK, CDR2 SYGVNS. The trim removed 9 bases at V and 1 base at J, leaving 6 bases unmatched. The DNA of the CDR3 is TGTGCCAGGTCACAGGGGGCAGCGAACACTGAAGCTTTCTTT. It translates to CARSQGAANTEAFF.

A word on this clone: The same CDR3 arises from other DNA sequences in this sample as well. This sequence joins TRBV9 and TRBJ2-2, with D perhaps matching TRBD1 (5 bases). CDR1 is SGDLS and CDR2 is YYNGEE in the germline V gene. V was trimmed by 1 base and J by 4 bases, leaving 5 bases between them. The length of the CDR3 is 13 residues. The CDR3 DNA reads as TGTGCCAGCAGCGTAAGGGGCACCGGGGAGCTGTTTTTT. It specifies CASSVRGTGELFF.

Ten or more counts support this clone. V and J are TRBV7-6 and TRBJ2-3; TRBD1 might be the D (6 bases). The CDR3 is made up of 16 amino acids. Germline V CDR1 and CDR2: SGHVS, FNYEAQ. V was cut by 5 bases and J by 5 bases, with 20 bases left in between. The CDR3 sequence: CASSIRQAGRQDTQYF. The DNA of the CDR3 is TGTGCCAGCAGCATCCGACAGGCCGGCCGCCAAGATACGCAGTATTTT.

CDR3 DNA sequence: TGTGCCAGCAGTGCTGGGGGCAATAGCAATCAGCCCCAGCATTTT. Residues: CASSAGGNSNQPQHF. This chain links TRBV2 with TRBJ1-5, with D maybe TRBD1 (6 bases). Trimming stripped 4 bases from V and 0 bases from J, with 10 bases between. CDR3 length: 15 residues. Germline V lookup: CDR1 SNHLY, CDR2 FYNNEI. The full variable domain, completed using reference TRBV2 and TRBJ1-5, is EPEVTQTPSHQVTQMGQEVILRCVPISNHLYFYWYRQILGQKVEFLVSFYNNEISEKSEIFDDQFSVERPDGSNFTLKIRSTKLEDSAMYFCASSAGGNSNQPQHFGDGTRLSIL.

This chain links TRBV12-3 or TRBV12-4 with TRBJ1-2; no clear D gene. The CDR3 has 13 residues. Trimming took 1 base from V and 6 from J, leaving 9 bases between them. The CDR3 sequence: CASSLETPNGYTF. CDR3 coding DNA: TGTGCCAGCAGTTTAGAAACACCCAATGGCTACACCTTC.

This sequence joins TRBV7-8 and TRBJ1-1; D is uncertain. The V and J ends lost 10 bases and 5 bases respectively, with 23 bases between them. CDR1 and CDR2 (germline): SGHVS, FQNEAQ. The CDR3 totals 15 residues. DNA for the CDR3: TGTGCCACCACCCCCGAGGCGGGGTTATGGACTGAAGCTTTCTTT. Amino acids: CATTPEAGLWTEAFF.

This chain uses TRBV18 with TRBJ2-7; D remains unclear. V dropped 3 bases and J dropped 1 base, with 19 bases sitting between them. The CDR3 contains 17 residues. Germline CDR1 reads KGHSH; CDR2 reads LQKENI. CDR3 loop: CASSPSEVDVSSYEQYF. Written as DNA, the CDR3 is TGTGCCAGCTCACCTTCAGAGGTCGATGTATCTTCCTACGAGCAGTACTTC.

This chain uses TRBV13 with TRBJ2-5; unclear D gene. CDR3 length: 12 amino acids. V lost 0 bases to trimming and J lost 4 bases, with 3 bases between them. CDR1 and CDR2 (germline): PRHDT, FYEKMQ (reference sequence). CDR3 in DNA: TGTGCCAGCAGCTTAGGCTTAGAGACCCAGTACTTC. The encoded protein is CASSLGLETQYF.

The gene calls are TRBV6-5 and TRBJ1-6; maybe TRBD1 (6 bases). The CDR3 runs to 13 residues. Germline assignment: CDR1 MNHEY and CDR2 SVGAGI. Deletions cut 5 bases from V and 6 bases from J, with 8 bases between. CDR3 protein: CASSQGINSPLHF. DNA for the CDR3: TGTGCCAGCAGTCAGGGGATTAATTCACCCCTCCACTTT.

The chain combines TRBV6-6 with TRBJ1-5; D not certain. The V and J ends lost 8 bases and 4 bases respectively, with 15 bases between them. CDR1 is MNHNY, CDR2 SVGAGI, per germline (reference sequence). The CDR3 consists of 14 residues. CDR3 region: CASGPEVSNQPQHF. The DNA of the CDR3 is TGTGCCAGCGGCCCGGAGGTTTCGAATCAGCCCCAGCATTTT.

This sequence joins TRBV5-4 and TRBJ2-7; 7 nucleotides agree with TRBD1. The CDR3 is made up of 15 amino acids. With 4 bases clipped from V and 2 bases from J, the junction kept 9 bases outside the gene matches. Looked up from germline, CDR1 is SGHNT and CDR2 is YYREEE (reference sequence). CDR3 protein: CASSARPQGAYEQYF. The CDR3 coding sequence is TGTGCCAGCAGCGCTCGCCCTCAGGGGGCCTACGAGCAGTACTTC.